This T cell receptor beta chain was captured in a study of shared clonotypes between healthy human individuals. General study results and limits: Sequencing depth was a factor that was expected to affect clonotype sharing among donors.

Caucasian adults residing in Nashville, Tennessee made up all the donors. Splitting the CD4+ cells yielded a CD45RA+ naive subset and a CD45RA-negative memory subset. The data were produced by immunoSEQ multiplex PCR, yet TCRdb's version contains in-frame clones alone and is incomplete. The repertoire includes roughly 2.4 million clones, approximately 96% of them detected once, and roughly 0.13% sits in the top ten. About this clone itself: Its antigen is currently unknown.

The specimen was naive CD4+ T cells sorted from blood. Subset in this sample: CD45RA+ positively selected. The clonotype was recovered from a man aged 18 to 30 in good health.

DNA of the CDR3: TGCGCCAGCAGCGGAGAGATCTACAATGAGCAGTTCTTC. Residues: CASSGEIYNEQFF. The chain employs TRBV4-1 and TRBJ2-1, with no clear D. Between the trimmed V and J ends, which lost 5 bases and 3 bases, there was a span of 8 bases. CDR3 length: 13 amino acids. Germline lookup yields CDR1 MGHRA and CDR2 YSYEKL.